This T cell receptor beta chain emerged from a study of T cell responses to AZD1222 COVID-19 vaccine. Overall study findings and caveats: Repertoires were obtained only post-peak T cell response.

CDR3 length equals 15 residues. CDR1 is MNHEY and CDR2 is SVGEGT in the germline V gene. Trimming removed 4 bases from V and 4 bases from J, with 14 bases in between. Assay: immunoSEQ multiplex PCR; the TCRdb copy retains only in-frame clones and omits some. The sample gives about 59,000 clones, 89% of which show up once; roughly 6.1% is in the top ten. To note about this clone: Its antigen is unidentified.

Analysis merged second doses at about 4 or about 12 weeks. The source is an adult who received the AZD1222 COVID-19 vaccine. The specimen comprised peripheral blood, sampled 28 days after the second AZD1222 dose. V usage is TRBV6-2 or TRBV6-3 and J usage is TRBJ1-5; tentative D call: TRBD1 (5 bases). The CDR3 DNA follows: TGTGCCAGCAGTTCCTCCGGGGGTCGGAATCAGCCCCAGCATTTT. This gives the protein CASSSSGGRNQPQHF.